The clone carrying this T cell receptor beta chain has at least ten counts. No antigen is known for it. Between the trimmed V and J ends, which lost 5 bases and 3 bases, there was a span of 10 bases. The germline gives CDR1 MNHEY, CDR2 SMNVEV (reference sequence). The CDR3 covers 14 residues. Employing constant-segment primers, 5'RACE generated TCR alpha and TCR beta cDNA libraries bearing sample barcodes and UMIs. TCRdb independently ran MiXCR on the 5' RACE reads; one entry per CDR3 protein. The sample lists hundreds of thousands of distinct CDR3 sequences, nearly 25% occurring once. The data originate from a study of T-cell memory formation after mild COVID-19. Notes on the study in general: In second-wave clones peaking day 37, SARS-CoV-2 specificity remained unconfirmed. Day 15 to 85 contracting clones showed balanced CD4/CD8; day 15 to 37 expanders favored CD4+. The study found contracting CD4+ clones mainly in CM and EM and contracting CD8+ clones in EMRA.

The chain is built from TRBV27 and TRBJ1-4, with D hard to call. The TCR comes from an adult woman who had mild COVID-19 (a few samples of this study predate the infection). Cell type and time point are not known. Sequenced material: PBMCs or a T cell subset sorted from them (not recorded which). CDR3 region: CASSPALANEKLFF. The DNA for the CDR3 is TGTGCCAGCAGTCCAGCGTTGGCTAATGAAAAACTGTTTTTT. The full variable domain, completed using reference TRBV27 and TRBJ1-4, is EAQVTQNPRYLITVTGKKLTVTCSQNMNHEYMSWYRQDPGLGLRQIYYSMNVEVTDKGDVPEGYKVSRKEKRNFPLILESPSPNQTSLYFCASSPALANEKLFFGSGTQLSVL.